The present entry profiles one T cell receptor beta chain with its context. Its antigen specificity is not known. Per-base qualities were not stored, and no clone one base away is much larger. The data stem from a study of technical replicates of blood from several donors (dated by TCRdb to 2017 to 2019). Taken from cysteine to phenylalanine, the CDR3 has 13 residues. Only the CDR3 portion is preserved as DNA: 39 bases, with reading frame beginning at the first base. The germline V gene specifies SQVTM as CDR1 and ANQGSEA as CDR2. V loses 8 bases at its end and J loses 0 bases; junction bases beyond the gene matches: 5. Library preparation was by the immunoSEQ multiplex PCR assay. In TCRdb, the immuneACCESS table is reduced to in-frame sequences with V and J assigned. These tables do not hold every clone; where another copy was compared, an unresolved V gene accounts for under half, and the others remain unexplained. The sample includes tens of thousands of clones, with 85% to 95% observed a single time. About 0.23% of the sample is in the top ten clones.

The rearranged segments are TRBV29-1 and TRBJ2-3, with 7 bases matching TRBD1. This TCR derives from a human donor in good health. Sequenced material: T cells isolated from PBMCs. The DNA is TGCAGCCTCAGACAGGGCAGCACAGATACGCAGTATTTT. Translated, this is CSLRQGSTDTQYF.